Below are 6 T cell receptor beta chains sequenced from a single sample in a study of blood T cell repertoires in COVID-19. Clones were sequenced by immunoSEQ multiplex PCR, and TCRdb holds only the in-frame ones, with some missing. The sample yields a few hundred thousand clones, roughly 85% seen once. Sequencing was carried out using peripheral blood. The receptors were sampled from a woman under 30 with acute or convalescent COVID-19.

V is TRBV7-6 and J is TRBJ2-2; no clear D. V lost 6 bases and J lost 4, with 18 bases in between. CDR1 and CDR2 (germline): SGHVS, FNYEAQ. The length of the CDR3 is 16 residues. In nucleotides, the CDR3 is TGTGCCAGCAGGAGCTTCGCTGTCGAGGTCACCGGGGAGCTGTTTTTT. This gives the protein CASRSFAVEVTGELFF.

The J gene is TRBJ2-1, the V gene TRBV7-6; 7 bases are shared with TRBD2. The CDR3 length is 17 residues. Per the germline V gene, CDR1 is SGHVS and CDR2 is FNYEAQ. After removal of 1 base from V and 0 bases from J, the junction contained 6 bases not matched to a gene. CDR3 sequence: CASSLGAGVASYNEQFF. The CDR3 nucleotides read TGTGCCAGCAGCTTAGGGGCGGGAGTGGCCTCCTACAATGAGCAGTTCTTC.

In this sample, this clone turned up a few times. V usage is TRBV18 and J usage is TRBJ2-2, with D tentatively TRBD2 (5 bases). The germline V and J ends were trimmed by 4 bases and 1 base, with 13 bases remaining between them. Germline V CDR1 and CDR2: KGHSH, LQKENI. CDR3 length: 16 amino acids. CDR3 nucleotides: TGTGCCAGCTCACAGGGCGGGCAGGTGAACACCGGGGAGCTGTTTTTT. Protein: CASSQGGQVNTGELFF.

In DNA, the CDR3 is TGTGCCAGCAGCTTGTGGAGCGGGCCGGCGAACACCGGGGAGCTGTTTTTT. Its protein product is CASSLWSGPANTGELFF. This chain connects TRBV5-6 to TRBJ2-2; D is perhaps TRBD2 (6 bases). Germline V gene lookup returns CDR1 SGHDT and CDR2 YYEEEE. The CDR3 spans 17 residues. V lost 1 base to trimming and J lost 0 bases, with 13 bases between them. The full variable domain, completed using reference TRBV5-6 and TRBJ2-2, is DAGVTQSPTHLIKTRGQQVTLRCSPKSGHDTVSWYQQALGQGPQFIFQYYEEEERQRGNFPDRFSGHQFPNYSSELNVNALLLGDSALYLCASSLWSGPANTGELFFGEGSRLTVL.

The genes are TRBV28 and TRBJ1-1, with D maybe TRBD1 (5 bases). CDR1 is MDHEN, CDR2 SYDVKM, per germline. This CDR3 comprises 17 residues. The V end was cut by 2 bases, the J end by 1 base, with 17 bases between. The chain's CDR3 is CASSLEGLAGRNTEAFF. The CDR3 DNA reads TGTGCCAGCAGTTTAGAGGGTCTCGCGGGGCGGAACACTGAAGCTTTCTTT.

This clone has at least ten counts. The rearrangement uses TRBV29-1 and TRBJ1-1, with D hard to call. V gave up 3 bases and J gave up 0 bases, with 8 bases separating them. The CDR3 extends over 13 amino acids. Germline CDR1 and CDR2: SQVTM and ANQGSEA. Here the CDR3 DNA reads TGCAGCGTTGAGAGGAGCCTGAACACTGAAGCTTTCTTT. It specifies CSVERSLNTEAFF.